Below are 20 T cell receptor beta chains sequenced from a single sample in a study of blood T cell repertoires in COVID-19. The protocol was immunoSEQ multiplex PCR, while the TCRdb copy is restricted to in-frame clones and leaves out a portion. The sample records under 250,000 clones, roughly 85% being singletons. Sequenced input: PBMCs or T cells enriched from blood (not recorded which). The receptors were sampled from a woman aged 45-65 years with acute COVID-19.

The CDR3 region has the DNA TGTGCCAGCAGCTTAGGGCGATCACAGGGCTGGGATCAGCCCCAGCATTTT. Its translation: CASSLGRSQGWDQPQHF. The V gene is TRBV7-9, the J gene TRBJ1-5, with D possibly TRBD1 on 6 matching bases. The V end was cut by 1 base, the J end by 5 bases, with 18 bases between. Germline CDR1 is SEHNR and CDR2 is FQNEAQ (reference sequence). The CDR3 has 17 residues.

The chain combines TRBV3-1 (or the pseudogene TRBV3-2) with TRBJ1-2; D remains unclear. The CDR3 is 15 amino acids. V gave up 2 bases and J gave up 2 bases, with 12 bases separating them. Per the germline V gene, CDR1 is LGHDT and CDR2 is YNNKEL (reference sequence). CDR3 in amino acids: CASSQSSQTNYGYTF. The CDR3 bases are TGTGCCAGCAGCCAATCTTCACAGACCAACTATGGCTACACCTTC.

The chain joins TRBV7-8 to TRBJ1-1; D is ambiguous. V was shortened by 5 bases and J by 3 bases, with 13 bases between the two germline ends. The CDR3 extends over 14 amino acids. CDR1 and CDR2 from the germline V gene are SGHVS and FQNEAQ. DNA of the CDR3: TGTGCCAGCAGCCCAACGGAGGCGTACACTGAAGCTTTCTTT. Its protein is CASSPTEAYTEAFF.

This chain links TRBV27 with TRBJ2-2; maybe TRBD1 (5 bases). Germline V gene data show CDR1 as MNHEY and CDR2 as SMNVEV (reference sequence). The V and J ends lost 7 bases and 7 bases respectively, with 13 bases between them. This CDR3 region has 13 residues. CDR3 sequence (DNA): TGTGCCAGCACCCCGGACATTCTCGGGGAGCTGTTTTTT. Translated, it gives CASTPDILGELFF.

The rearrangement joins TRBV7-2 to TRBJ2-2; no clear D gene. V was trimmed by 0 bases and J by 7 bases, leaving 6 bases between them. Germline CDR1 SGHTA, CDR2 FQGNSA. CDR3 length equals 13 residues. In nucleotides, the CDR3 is TGTGCCAGCAGCTTAGCGTACAGCGGGGAGCTGTTTTTT. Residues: CASSLAYSGELFF.

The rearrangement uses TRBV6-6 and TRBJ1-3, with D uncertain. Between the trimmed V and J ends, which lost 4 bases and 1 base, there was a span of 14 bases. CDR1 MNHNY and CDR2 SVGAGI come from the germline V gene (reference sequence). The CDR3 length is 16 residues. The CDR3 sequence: CASSWSGELSGNTIYF. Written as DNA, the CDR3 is TGTGCCAGCAGTTGGAGCGGTGAATTATCTGGAAACACCATATATTTT.

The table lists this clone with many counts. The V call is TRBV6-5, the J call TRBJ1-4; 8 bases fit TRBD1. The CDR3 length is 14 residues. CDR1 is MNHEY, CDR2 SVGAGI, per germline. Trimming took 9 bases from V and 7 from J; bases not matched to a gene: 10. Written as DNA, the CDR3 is TGTGCCAGTAGTATCGCAGGGGGCGGTGAAAAACTGTTTTTT. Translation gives CASSIAGGGEKLFF.

CDR3 DNA: TGTGCCAGCTCAAGGGACAGTTCGGACTATGGCTACACCTTC. Encoded protein: CASSRDSSDYGYTF. This sequence joins TRBV18 and TRBJ1-2; 7 bases match TRBD1. Trimming cost V 5 bases and J 3 bases; bases outside gene matches: 6. CDR3 length equals 14 residues. Looked up from germline, CDR1 is KGHSH and CDR2 is LQKENI.

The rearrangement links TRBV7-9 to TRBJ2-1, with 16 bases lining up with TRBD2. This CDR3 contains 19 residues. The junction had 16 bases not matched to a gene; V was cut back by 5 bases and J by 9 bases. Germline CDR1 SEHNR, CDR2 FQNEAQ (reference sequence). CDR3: CASSLPGLAGGLIIGEQFF. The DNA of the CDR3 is TGTGCCAGCAGCCTACCGGGACTAGCGGGGGGGCTCATTATCGGTGAGCAGTTCTTC.

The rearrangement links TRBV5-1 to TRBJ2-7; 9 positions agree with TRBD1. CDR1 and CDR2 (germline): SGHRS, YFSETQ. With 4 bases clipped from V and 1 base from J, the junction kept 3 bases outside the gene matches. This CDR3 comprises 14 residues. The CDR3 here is CASSPTGGSYEQYF. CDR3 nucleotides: TGCGCCAGCAGCCCGACAGGGGGTTCCTACGAGCAGTACTTC.

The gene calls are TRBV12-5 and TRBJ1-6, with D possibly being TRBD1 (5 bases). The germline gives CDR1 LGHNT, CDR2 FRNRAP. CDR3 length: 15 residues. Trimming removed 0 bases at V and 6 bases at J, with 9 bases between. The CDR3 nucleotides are TGTGCTAGTGGTTTGGTGCTAGGGGTTAATTCACCCCTCCACTTT. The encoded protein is CASGLVLGVNSPLHF.

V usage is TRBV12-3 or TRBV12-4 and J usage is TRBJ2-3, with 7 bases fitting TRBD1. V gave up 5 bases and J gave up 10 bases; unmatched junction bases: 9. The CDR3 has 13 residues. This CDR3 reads CASSRDRDRAQYF. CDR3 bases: TGTGCCAGCAGTCGAGACAGGGATCGGGCGCAGTATTTT.

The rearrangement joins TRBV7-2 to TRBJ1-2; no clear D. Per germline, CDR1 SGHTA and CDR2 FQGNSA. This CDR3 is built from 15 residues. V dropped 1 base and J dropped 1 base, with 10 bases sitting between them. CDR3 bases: TGTGCCAGCAGCTTAGGGTCAGGCGATAACTATGGCTACACCTTC. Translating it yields CASSLGSGDNYGYTF. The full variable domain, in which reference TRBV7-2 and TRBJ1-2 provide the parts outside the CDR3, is GAGVSQSPSNKVTEKGKDVELRCDPISGHTALYWYRQSLGQGLEFLIYFQGNSAPDKSGLPSDRFSAERTGGSVSTLTIQRTQQEDSAVYLCASSLGSGDNYGYTFGSGTRLTVV.

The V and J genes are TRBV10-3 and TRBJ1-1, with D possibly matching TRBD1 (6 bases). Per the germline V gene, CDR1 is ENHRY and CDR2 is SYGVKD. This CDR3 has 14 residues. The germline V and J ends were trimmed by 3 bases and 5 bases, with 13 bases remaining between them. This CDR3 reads CAISERGGNTEAFF. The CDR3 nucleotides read TGTGCCATCAGTGAAAGGGGGGGGAATACTGAAGCTTTCTTT.

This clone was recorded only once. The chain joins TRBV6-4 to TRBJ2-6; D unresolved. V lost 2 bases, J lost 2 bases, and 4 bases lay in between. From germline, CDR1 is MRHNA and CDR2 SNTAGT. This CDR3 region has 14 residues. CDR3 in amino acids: CASSDRAGANVLTF. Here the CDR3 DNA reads TGTGCCAGCAGTGACAGAGCTGGGGCCAACGTCCTGACTTTC.

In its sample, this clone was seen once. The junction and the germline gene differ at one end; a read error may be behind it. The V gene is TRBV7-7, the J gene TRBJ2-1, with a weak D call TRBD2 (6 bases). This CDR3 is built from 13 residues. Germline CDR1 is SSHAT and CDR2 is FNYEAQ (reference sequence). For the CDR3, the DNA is TGTGCTAGCAGCTTTGCGGGGACCAATGAGCAGTTCTTC. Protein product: CASSFAGTNEQFF. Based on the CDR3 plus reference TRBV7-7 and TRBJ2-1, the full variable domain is GAGVSQSPRYKVTKRGQDVTLRCDPISSHATLYWYQQALGQGPEFLTYFNYEAQPDKSGLPSDRFSAERPEGSISTLTIQRTEQRDSAMYRCASSFAGTNEQFFGPGTRLTVL.

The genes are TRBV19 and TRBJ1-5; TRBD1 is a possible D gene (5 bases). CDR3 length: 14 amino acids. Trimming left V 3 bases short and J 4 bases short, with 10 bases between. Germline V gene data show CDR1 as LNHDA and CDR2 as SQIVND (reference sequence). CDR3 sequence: CASSIWQGNQPQHF. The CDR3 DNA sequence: TGTGCCAGTAGTATTTGGCAGGGTAATCAGCCCCAGCATTTT. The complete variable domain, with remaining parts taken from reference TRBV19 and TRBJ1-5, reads DGGITQSPKYLFRKEGQNVTLSCEQNLNHDAMYWYRQDPGQGLRLIYYSQIVNDFQKGDIAEGYSVSREKKESFPLTVTSAQKNPTAFYLCASSIWQGNQPQHFGDGTRLSIL.

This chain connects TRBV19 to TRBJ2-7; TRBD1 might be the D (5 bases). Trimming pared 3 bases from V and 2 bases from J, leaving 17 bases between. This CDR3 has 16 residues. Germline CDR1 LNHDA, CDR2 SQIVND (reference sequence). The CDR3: CASSIRGANLAYEQYF. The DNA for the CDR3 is TGTGCCAGTAGTATTAGGGGCGCAAACCTAGCCTACGAGCAGTACTTC.

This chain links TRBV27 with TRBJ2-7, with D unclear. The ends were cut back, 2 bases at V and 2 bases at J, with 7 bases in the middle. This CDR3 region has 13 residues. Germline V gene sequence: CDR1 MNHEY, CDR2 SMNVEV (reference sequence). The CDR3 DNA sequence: TGTGCCAGCAGTTTAACTTCCCCCTACGAGCAGTACTTC. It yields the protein CASSLTSPYEQYF.

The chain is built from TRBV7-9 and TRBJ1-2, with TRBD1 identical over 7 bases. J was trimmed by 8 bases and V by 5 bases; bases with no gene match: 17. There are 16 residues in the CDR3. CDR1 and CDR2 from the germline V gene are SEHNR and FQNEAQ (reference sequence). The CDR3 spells CASSDSSKTGIGGYTF. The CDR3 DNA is TGTGCCAGCAGCGATTCCTCAAAGACAGGGATCGGCGGCTACACCTTC.